This T cell receptor beta chain stems from a study of T cell responses to AZD1222 COVID-19 vaccine. Generated by immunoSEQ multiplex PCR, the TCRdb table keeps only in-frame clones and is missing some. The sample shows 130,000 to 150,000 clones, 85% to 95% of them seen only once. CDR1 is LNHDA, CDR2 SQIVND, per germline (reference sequence). There are 16 residues in the CDR3. After removal of 5 bases from V and 0 bases from J, the junction contained 10 bases not matched to a gene. The sample here was peripheral blood, taken on day 0 of MenACWY control vaccination. The chain links TRBV19 to TRBJ2-7; the match to TRBD1 covers 7 bases. The receptor's source is an adult in good health. The CDR3: CASSPRGPWSSYEQYF. CDR3 sequence (DNA): TGTGCCAGTAGTCCGAGGGGGCCTTGGAGCTCCTACGAGCAGTACTTC.